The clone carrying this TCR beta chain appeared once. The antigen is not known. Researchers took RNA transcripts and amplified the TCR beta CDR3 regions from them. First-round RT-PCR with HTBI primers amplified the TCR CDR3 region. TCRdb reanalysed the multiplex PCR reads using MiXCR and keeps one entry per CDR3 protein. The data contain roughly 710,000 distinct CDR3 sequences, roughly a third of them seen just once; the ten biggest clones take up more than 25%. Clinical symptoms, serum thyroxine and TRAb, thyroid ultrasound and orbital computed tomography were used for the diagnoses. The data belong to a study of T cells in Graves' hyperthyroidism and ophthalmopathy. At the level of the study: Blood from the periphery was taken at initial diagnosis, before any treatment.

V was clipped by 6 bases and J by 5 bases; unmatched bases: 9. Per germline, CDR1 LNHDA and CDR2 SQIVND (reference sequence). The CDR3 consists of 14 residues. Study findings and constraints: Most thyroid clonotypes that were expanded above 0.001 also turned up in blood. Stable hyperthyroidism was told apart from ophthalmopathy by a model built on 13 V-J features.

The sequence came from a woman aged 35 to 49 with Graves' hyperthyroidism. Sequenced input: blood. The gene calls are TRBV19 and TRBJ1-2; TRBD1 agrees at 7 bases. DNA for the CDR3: TGTGCCAGTAGCCTCGGGACAGTGTTTTATGGCTACACCTTC. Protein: CASSLGTVFYGYTF. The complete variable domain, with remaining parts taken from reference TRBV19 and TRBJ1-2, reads DGGITQSPKYLFRKEGQNVTLSCEQNLNHDAMYWYRQDPGQGLRLIYYSQIVNDFQKGDIAEGYSVSREKKESFPLTVTSAQKNPTAFYLCASSLGTVFYGYTFGSGTRLTVV.